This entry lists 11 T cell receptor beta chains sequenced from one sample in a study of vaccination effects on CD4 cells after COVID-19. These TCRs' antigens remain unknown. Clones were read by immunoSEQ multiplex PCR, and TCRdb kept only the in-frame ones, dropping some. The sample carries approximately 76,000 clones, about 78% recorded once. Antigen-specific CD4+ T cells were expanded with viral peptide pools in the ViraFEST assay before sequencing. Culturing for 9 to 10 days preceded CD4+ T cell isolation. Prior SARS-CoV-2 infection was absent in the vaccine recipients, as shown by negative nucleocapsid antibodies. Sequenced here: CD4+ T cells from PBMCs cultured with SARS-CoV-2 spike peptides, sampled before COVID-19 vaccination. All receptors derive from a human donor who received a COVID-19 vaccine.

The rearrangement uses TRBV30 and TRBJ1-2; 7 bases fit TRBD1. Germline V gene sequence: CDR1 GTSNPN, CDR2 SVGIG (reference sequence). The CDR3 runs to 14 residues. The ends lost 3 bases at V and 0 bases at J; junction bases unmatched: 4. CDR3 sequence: CAWRGTGANYGYTF. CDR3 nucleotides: TGTGCCTGGAGGGGAACAGGGGCTAACTATGGCTACACCTTC.

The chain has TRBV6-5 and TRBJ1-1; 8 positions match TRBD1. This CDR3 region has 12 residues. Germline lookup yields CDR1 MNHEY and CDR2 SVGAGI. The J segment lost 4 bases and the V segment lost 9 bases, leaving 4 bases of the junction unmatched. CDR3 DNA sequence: TGTGCCAGTGACAGGGGAGTCACTGAAGCTTTCTTT. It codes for CASDRGVTEAFF.

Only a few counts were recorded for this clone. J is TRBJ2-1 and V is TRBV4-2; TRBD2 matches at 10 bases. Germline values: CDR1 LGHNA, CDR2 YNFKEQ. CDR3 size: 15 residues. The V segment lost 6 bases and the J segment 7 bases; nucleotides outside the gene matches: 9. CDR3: CASSPKRGGRNEQFF. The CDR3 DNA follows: TGTGCCAGCAGTCCCAAGCGGGGGGGAAGGAATGAGCAGTTCTTC.

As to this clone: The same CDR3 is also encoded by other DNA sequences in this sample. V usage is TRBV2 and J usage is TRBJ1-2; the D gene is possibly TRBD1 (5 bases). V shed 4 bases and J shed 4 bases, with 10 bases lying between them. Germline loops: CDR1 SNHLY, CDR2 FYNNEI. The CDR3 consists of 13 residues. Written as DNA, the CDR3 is TGTGCCAGCAGTGTCGGACAACTCTATGGCTACACCTTC. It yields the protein CASSVGQLYGYTF.

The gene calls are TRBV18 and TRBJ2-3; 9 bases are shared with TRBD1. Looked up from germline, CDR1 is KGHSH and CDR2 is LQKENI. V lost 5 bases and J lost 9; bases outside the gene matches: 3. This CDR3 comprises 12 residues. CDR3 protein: CASSRDRATQYF. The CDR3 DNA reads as TGTGCCAGCTCAAGGGACAGGGCCACGCAGTATTTT.

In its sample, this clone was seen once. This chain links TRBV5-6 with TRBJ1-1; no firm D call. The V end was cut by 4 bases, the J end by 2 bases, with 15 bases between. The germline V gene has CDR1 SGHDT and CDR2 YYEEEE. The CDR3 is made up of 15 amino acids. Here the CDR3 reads CASSGPFWANTEAFF. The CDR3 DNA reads TGTGCCAGCAGCGGCCCATTCTGGGCCAACACTGAAGCTTTCTTT.

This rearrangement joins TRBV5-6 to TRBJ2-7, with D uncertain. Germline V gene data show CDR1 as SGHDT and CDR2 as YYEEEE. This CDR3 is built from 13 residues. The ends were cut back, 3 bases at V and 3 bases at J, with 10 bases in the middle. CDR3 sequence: CASSSLDGYEQYV. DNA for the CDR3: TGTGCCAGCAGCTCCTTAGACGGCTACGAGCAGTACGTC.

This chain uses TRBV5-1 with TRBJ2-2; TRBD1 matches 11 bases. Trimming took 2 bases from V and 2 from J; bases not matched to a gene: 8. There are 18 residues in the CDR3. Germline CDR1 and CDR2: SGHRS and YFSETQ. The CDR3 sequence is CASSLARTGGTNTGELFF. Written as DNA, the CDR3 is TGCGCCAGCAGCTTAGCCCGGACAGGGGGCACTAACACCGGGGAGCTGTTTTTT.

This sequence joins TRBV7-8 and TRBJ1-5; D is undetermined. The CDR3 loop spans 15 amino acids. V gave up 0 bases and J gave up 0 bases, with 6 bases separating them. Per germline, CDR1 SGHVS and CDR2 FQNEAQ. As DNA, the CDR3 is TGTGCCAGCAGCTTAGCGGGTAATAGCAATCAGCCCCAGCATTTT. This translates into CASSLAGNSNQPQHF. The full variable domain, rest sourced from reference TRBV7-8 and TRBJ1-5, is GAGVSQSPRYKVAKRGQDVALRCDPISGHVSLFWYQQALGQGPEFLTYFQNEAQLDKSGLPSDRFFAERPEGSVSTLKIQRTQQEDSAVYLCASSLAGNSNQPQHFGDGTRLSIL.

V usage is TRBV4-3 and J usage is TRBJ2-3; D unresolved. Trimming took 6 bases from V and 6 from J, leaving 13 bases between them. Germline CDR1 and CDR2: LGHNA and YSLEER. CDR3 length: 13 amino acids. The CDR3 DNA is TGCGCCAGCAGTCCAAGAGGTTACGATACGCAGTATTTT. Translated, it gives CASSPRGYDTQYF.

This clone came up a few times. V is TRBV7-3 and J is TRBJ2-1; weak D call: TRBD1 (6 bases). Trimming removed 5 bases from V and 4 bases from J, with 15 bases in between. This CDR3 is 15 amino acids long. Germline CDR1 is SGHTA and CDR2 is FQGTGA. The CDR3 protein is CASSPRGQQYNEQFF. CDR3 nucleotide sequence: TGTGCCAGCAGCCCAAGAGGACAGCAGTACAATGAGCAGTTCTTC.